This T cell receptor (beta chain) was profiled in a study of regulatory T cells in long-lasting Graves disease (dated by TCRdb to about 2021). About the investigation overall: Newly diagnosed Graves' disease patients had taken antithyroid drugs for less than 3 months. Patients with persistent Graves' disease were compared with patients with newly diagnosed Graves' disease using TCR sequencing and RNA sequencing of peripheral blood. The study was registered as a clinical trial and conducted in China. A total of 33 samples underwent TCR sequencing, from around 13 patients with persistent Graves' disease and 20 or so patients with newly diagnosed Graves' disease. The investigation overall reported the following: TRBV28, TRBJ1-2 and TRBJ2-5 were preferentially used in persistent disease, while TRBV20-1 and TRBJ2-1 were favored in newly diagnosed disease. Only peripheral blood was studied, because thyroid tissue, the primary lesion, was inaccessible. The authors acknowledged the small sample size as a limitation that may reduce accuracy. Compared with newly diagnosed patients, patients with persistent Graves' disease had lower TCR Shannon entropy and fewer highly expanded clones, which suggests clonal expansion. Only the TCR beta chain was sequenced and analyzed. More public clonotypes were shared among persistent patients (2,741) than among newly diagnosed patients (966).

This clonotype has a count of ten or more. Its antigen remains unidentified. Base qualities are missing; no much larger clone stands one base away. Library prep was done by multiplex PCR. Sequencing used an Illumina HiSeq 4000. To build TCR beta libraries, CDR3 regions were amplified by Arm-PCR using iRepertoire HTBI primers. Before sequencing, the PCR products underwent gel purification. Regarding the original processing steps: Across samples, some 62 TRBV and 15 or so TRBJ segments were identified and used for gene usage analysis of CDR3 amino acid clonotypes. Filtered high-quality paired reads were merged into contigs using COPE and FqMerger. BLAST was used to align contigs to IMGT TRBV, TRBD and TRBJ reference genes, with CDR3 defined following IMGT. Clonotypes above 0.1% frequency were classified as highly expanded clones. Shannon entropy was used to measure repertoire diversity, and the Gini coefficient was used to measure V-J evenness. Clonotypes shared by more than one individual were considered public. TCRdb redid the processing of the public reads, applying fastp at Q25 and MiXCR, and retained in-frame beta chains. CDR3 protein sequences are deduplicated, and each keeps its most common genes and DNA. These V and J calls are TCRdb output, not the study's own analysis. In this sample the table shows about 200,000 distinct CDR3 sequences, approximately 20% of which occur a single time. Around 21% of the sample comes from the top ten.

The time point label corresponds to: newly diagnosed GD, antithyroid drugs for less than 3 months. RNA was extracted from PBMCs in TRIzol for both TCR sequencing and RNA sequencing. The diagnosis of Graves' disease followed American Thyroid Association guidelines. The patients came from an endocrinology department in Xi'an, China. Each patient gave approximately 10 milliliters of peripheral blood, collected in an EDTA anticoagulant tube. Ficoll Paque Plus density gradient separation was used to isolate PBMCs, and no additional T cell sorting was done. An Agilent 2100 Bioanalyzer and agarose gel were used to assess RNA quality, and a NanoDrop 2000 was used to measure RNA concentration. Compared with germline, V lacks 5 bases and J lacks 6 bases; bases without a gene match: 12. From the cysteine up to the phenylalanine, the CDR3 has a length of 15 residues. Only the CDR3 part of the read is kept: 45 bases, read in frame from the first base. CDR1 and CDR2 were assigned from the germline V gene as SGHTA and FQGTGA.

This TCR derives from a female donor with Graves disease. The chain is encoded by TRBV7-3 joined to TRBJ2-5, and TRBD1 aligns with 7 junction nucleotides. The starting material was peripheral blood mononuclear cells (PBMCs), obtained at new diagnosis, from a patient treated with antithyroid drugs. The CDR3 here reads CASSPGTDLEKTQYF. The nucleotides are TGTGCCAGCAGCCCAGGGACAGATTTGGAGAAGACCCAGTACTTC.